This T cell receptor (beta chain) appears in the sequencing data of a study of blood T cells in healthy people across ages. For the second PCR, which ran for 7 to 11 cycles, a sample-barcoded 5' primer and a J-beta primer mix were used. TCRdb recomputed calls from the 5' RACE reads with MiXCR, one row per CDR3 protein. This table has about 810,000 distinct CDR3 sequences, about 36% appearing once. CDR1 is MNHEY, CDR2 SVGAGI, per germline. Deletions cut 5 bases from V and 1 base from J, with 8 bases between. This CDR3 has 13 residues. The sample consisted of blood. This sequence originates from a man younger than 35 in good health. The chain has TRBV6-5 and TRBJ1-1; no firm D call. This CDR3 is CASSNPGNTEAFF. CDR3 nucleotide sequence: TGTGCCAGCAGTAACCCAGGGAACACTGAAGCTTTCTTT.